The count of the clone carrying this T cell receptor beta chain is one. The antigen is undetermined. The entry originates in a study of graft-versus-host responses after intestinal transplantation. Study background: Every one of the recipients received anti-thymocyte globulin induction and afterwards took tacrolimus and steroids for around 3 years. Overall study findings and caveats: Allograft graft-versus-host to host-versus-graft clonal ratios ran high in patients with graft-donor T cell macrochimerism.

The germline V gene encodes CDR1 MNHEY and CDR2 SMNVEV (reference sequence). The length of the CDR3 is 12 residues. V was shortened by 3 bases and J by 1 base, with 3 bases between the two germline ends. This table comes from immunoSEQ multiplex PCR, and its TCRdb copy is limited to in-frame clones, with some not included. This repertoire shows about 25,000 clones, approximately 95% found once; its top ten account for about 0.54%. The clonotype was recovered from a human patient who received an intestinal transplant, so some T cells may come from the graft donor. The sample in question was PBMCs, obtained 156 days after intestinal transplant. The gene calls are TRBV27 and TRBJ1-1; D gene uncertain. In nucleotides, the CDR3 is TGTGCCAGCAGTTTGGGGAACACTGAAGCTTTCTTT. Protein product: CASSLGNTEAFF.